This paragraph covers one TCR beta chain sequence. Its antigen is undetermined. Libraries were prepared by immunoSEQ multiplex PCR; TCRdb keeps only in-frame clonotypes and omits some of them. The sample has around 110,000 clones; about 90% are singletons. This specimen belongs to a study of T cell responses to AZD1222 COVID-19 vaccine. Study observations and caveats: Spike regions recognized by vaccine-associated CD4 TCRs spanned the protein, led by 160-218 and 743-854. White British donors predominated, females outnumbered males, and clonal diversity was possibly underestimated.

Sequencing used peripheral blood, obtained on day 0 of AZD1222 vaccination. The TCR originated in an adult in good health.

In DNA, the CDR3 is TGTGCCAGCAGTGAAGTGGGGAACGAGCAGTACTTC. Translated, it gives CASSEVGNEQYF. The rearrangement uses TRBV6-1 and TRBJ2-7; D is uncertain. The CDR3 has 12 residues. Germline CDR1 is MNHNS and CDR2 is SASEGT. V lost 1 base to trimming and J lost 5 bases, with 6 bases between them.